The sequence of this T cell receptor (beta chain) was determined in a study of T cells in Graves' hyperthyroidism and ophthalmopathy. Amplification targeted TCR beta CDR3 regions from RNA transcripts. First-round RT-PCR of the TCR CDR3 relied on the HTBI primer set. One entry per CDR3 protein results from TCRdb running MiXCR on the multiplex PCR reads. Altogether around 540,000 distinct CDR3 sequences are present, around 46% being singletons, with the ten largest covering roughly 8.2%. Newly diagnosed hyperthyroidism patients aged 18 to 65 years had disease lasting under 2 months. This CDR3 region has 16 residues. Germline lookup yields CDR1 LNHNV and CDR2 YYDKDF (reference sequence). Trimming pared 3 bases from V and 3 bases from J, leaving 15 bases between. Worth noting for this clonotype: Its antigen is not known.

Study outcomes and limitations: A 13 V-J signature model discriminated ophthalmopathy versus stable hyperthyroidism.

This TCR was recovered from a woman aged 18-29 years with Graves' hyperthyroidism. The V gene is TRBV15, the J gene TRBJ1-5, with D possibly TRBD1 on 5 matching bases. What was sequenced was peripheral blood or thyroid tissue (not recorded which). CDR3 residues: CATSSGWGEINQPQHF. CDR3 DNA: TGTGCCACCAGCAGTGGTTGGGGGGAAATCAATCAGCCCCAGCATTTT.